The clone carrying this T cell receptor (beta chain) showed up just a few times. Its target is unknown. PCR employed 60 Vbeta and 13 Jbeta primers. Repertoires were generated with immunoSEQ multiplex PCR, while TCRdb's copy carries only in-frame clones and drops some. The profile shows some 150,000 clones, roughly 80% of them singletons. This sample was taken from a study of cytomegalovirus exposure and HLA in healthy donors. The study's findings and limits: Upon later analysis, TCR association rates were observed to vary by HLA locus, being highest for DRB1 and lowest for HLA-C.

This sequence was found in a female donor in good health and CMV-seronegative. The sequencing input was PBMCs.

CDR3 bases: TGTGCCAGCAGTGGGGGTGCGGGGGCTTGGACTGAAGCTTTCTTT. Amino acids: CASSGGAGAWTEAFF. This rearrangement joins TRBV2 to TRBJ1-1; maybe TRBD1 (6 bases). Deletions cut 4 bases from V and 5 bases from J, with 17 bases between. Germline CDR1 is SNHLY and CDR2 is FYNNEI. This CDR3 contains 15 residues.